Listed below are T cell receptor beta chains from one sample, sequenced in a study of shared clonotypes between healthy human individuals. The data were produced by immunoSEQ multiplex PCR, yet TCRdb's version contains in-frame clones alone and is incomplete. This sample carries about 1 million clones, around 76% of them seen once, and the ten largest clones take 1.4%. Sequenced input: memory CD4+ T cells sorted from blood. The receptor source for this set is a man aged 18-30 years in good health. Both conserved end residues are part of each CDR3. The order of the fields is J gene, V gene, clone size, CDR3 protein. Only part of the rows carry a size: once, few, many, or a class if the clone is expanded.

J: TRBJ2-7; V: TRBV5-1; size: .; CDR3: CASSPSPDLNYEQYF
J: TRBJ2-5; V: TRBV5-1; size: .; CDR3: CASSLSRGEPQETQYF
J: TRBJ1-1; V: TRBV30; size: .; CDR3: CAACSGGAYTEAFF
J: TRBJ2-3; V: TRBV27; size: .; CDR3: CASSVGAGGTDTQYF
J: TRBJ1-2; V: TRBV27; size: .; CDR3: CASRRRQQNGYTF
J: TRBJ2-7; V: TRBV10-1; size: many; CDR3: CASIVLAPKNYEQYF
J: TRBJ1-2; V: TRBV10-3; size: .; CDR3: CAISELGARGYTF
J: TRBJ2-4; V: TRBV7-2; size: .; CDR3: CASSAVAGGAKNIQYF
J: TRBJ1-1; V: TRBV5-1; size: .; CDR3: CASWEGTGSPTTEAFF
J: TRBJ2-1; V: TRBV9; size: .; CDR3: CASSVVSNSYNEQFF
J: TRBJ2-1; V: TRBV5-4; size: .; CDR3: CASSSGGAGIYNEQFF
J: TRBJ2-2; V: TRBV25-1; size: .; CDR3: CASSGRTRTGELFF
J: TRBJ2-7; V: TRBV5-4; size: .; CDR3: CASSLALNTNEQYF
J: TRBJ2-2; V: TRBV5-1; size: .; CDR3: CASSFAGRPNTGELFF
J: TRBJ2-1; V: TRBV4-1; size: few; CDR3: CASSPQPGTSGGNEQFF
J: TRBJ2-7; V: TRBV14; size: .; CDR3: CASSQDSQGWYEQYF
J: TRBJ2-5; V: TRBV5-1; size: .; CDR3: CASNSGGARETQYF
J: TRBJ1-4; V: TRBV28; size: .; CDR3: CASGLQGAPEKLFF
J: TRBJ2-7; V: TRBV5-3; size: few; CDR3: CARSFLIAGVSEQYF
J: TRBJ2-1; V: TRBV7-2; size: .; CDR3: CASSVRQGSSYNEQFF
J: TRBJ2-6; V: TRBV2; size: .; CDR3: CASSVETAGANVLTF
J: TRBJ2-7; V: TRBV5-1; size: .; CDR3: CASSPGQGKHEQYF
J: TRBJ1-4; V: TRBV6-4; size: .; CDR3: CASRDLPGQGGTNEKLFF
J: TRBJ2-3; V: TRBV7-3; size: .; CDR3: CASSGDRMDTQYF
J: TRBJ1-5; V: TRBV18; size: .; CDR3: CASSSMAGQPQHF
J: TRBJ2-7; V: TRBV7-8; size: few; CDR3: CASSSNEGSGNEQYF
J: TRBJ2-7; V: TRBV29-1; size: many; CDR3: CSVEAGGGYEQYF
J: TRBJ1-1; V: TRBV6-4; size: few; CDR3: CASSEARSTEAFF